A selection of T cell receptor beta chains follows, all from one sample in a study of T cell repertoires in cytomegalovirus infection. TCRdb analysed the reads with MiXCR anew, one entry per CDR3 protein. The sample gives fewer than 850,000 distinct CDR3 sequences, approximately 32% of which show up once; about an eighth is in the top ten. These TCRs' antigens remain unknown. The sample was cultured CD8+ T cells from PBMCs, taken from culture after CMV antigen stimulation. These receptors all stem from a human donor in good health (CMV status not recorded). Some clones in this sample may be carry-over from other donors' samples. Both conserved end residues are part of each CDR3. D genes are given only for firm matches. Clone size is not always given. Where it is, it says once, few, many or a class for expanded clones.

TRBJ2-2 | TRBV6-1 | - | few | TGTGCCAGCTCCCGACTGAAAAACACCGGGGAGCTGTTTTTT | CASSRLKNTGELFF
TRBJ1-2 | TRBV7-9 | - | few | TGTGCCAGCAGGAACGGTCTCTATGGCTACACCTTC | CASRNGLYGYTF
TRBJ2-2 | TRBV5-4 | TRBD2 | - | TGTGCCAGCAGCGATCCCAGCGGGGGGGCCGTCGGGGAGCTGTTTTTT | CASSDPSGGAVGELFF
TRBJ2-3 | TRBV19 | - | - | TGTGCCAGTAATGGACTCACAGATACGCAGTATTTT | CASNGLTDTQYF
TRBJ1-2 | TRBV20-1 | - | - | TGCAGTGCTAGAGCATCCCAGTATGGCTACACCTTC | CSARASQYGYTF
TRBJ2-5 | TRBV7-9 | TRBD2 | many | TGTGCCAGCAGCTTAGCCGGCCGTACTAGCGGGGTTCTGGAGACCCAGTACTTC | CASSLAGRTSGVLETQYF
TRBJ2-1 | TRBV9 | TRBD2 | - | TGTGCCAGCAGCGTAGAAGGAGCGGGGGCCTGGGAGCAGTTCTTC | CASSVEGAGAWEQFF
TRBJ1-5 | TRBV27 | - | - | TGTGCCAGCAGCTCCGGGACCCATAGCAATCAGCCCCAGCATTTT | CASSSGTHSNQPQHF
TRBJ2-2 | TRBV7-8 | TRBD2 | many | TGTGCCAGCACCAAACCACTAGCGGGGGAGGACGGGGAGCTGTTTTTT | CASTKPLAGEDGELFF
TRBJ2-3 | TRBV4-3 | TRBD2 | few | TGCGCCAGCAGCTACGCGCAGGGACTAGCGGGGCCAGATACGCAGTATTTT | CASSYAQGLAGPDTQYF
TRBJ1-5 | TRBV15 | - | - | TGTGCCACCAGCAGAGACGTAGGGACTAACAATCAGCCCCAGCATTTT | CATSRDVGTNNQPQHF
TRBJ2-3 | TRBV9 | - | - | TGTGCCAGCAGCGCCCCCGGCGGAGAGAGCACAGATACGCAGTATTTT | CASSAPGGESTDTQYF
TRBJ2-2 | TRBV28 | - | - | TGTGCCAGCAGTTCCCCCTCGGCCCGCAACACCGGGGAGCTGTTTTTT | CASSSPSARNTGELFF
TRBJ1-2 | TRBV10-3 | - | few | TGTGCCATCAAGGACGGAGGTTTGACGGACTATGGCTACACCTTC | CAIKDGGLTDYGYTF
TRBJ2-2 | TRBV9 | TRBD1 | - | TGTGCCAGCAGCGTAGGACAGGGTATACGCACCGGGGAGCTGTTTTTT | CASSVGQGIRTGELFF
TRBJ2-4 | TRBV11-3 | TRBD1 | few | TGTGCCAGCAGCCTATTCCTCCGGGACAGGGGGCGGAAAAACATTCAGTACTTC | CASSLFLRDRGRKNIQYF
TRBJ1-1 | TRBV20-1 | TRBD1 | once | TGCAGTGCAAACAGGGGAATGAACACTGAAGCTTTCTTT | CSANRGMNTEAFF
TRBJ2-1 | TRBV9 | TRBD2 | few | TGTGCCAGCAGCGTAGTTGGTCTAGCGGGCTACAATGAGCAGTTCTTC | CASSVVGLAGYNEQFF
TRBJ2-7 | TRBV7-9 | TRBD1 | few | TGTGCCAGCAGTTCCCGGACAGGGGACAACTACGAGCAGTACTTC | CASSSRTGDNYEQYF
TRBJ2-3 | TRBV10-3 | - | - | TGTGCCATCCAACCGGGACAAACTAGCACAGATACGCAGTATTTT | CAIQPGQTSTDTQYF
TRBJ2-1 | TRBV6-8 | TRBD1 | - | TGTGCCAGCAGACTCGCCCTACAGGGGGACCACAATGAGCAGTTCTTC | CASRLALQGDHNEQFF
TRBJ2-7 | TRBV20-1 | TRBD1 | - | TGCAGTGCTAGGAGGGACAGGGATGCCTACGAGCAGTACTTC | CSARRDRDAYEQYF
TRBJ2-2 | TRBV7-9 | TRBD2 | many | TGTGCCAGCAGCGAACTAGCGGGGGCGAACACCGGGGAGCTGTTTTTT | CASSELAGANTGELFF
TRBJ1-2 | TRBV7-9 | TRBD1 | - | TGTGCCAGCAGCAGTTCTACAGGGGATTATGGCTACACCTTC | CASSSSTGDYGYTF
TRBJ2-1 | TRBV9 | TRBD2 | - | TGTGCCAGCAGCCCGCGGGGGGGAAATGACAATGAGCAGTTCTTC | CASSPRGGNDNEQFF
TRBJ1-2 | TRBV5-3 | - | - | TGTGCTAGCAGCTTGGCCGCGGATGTCTATGGCTACACCTTC | CASSLAADVYGYTF
TRBJ1-6 | TRBV19 | - | - | TGTGCCAGTAGTAGTGGCAGGGCTTCACCCCTCCACTTT | CASSSGRASPLHF
TRBJ2-5 | TRBV5-4 | - | - | TGTGCCGGCAGCTTGGGGGACTTCCAAGAGACCCAGTACTTC | CAGSLGDFQETQYF
TRBJ1-1 | TRBV6-5 | TRBD1 | many | TGTGCCAGCAGTTACGATTGGGGACAGTCGAACACTGAAGCTTTCTTT | CASSYDWGQSNTEAFF
TRBJ1-1 | TRBV7-6 | TRBD1 | - | TGTGCCAGCAGCACCGCACGCCGGGACAGGGATGTTGAAGCTTTCTTT | CASSTARRDRDVEAFF
TRBJ2-1 | TRBV7-3 | - | - | TGTGCCAGCAGTTACGACCCGGGGGAGCAGTTCTTC | CASSYDPGEQFF
TRBJ2-1 | TRBV18 | TRBD2 | - | TGTGCCAGCTCCCAACGACTAGCGGCGAGCTCCTACAATGAGCAGTTCTTC | CASSQRLAASSYNEQFF
TRBJ1-2 | TRBV6-2/TRBV6-3 | - | few | TGTGCCAGCAGTCCTATCGCACCTCTCGGCTACACCTTC | CASSPIAPLGYTF